This section outlines one T cell receptor beta chain sequence together with its context. Its antigen is as yet unknown. The assay was immunoSEQ multiplex PCR, and TCRdb's table has in-frame clones only and misses some. Among tens of thousands of clones listed, approximately 84% were seen once. The data were taken from a study of neoadjuvant anti-PD-1 for oral cavity cancer. At the level of the study: Patients without progression received a fourth nivolumab dose around day 43, then surgical resection on days 50-56. Findings of the study overall: Only three patients per response group were TCR-analyzed; validation needed.

The CDR3 consists of 9 residues. The V gene lost 10 bases and the J gene lost 13 bases, with 10 bases spanning the gap. In germline, CDR1 is LNHDA, CDR2 SQIVND (reference sequence). V usage is TRBV19 and J usage is TRBJ1-4; no clear D. This TCR came from a person aged 35-79 years with oral cavity squamous cell carcinoma. The source was PBMCs, collected before nivolumab (anti-PD-1) treatment. The CDR3 DNA reads as TGTGCCACCCCGCGCCGACTGTTTTTT. Translating it yields CATPRRLFF.